The sample holds a few counts of the clone carrying this TCR beta chain. Its target is not known. These data come from a study of CD4 T cells in relation to SARS-CoV-2 and coronaviruses. CD4+ T cells from unexposed donors were obtained before the COVID-19 pandemic (2011-2018). Isolation of CD4+ T cells took place after about 9 days in culture. Looked up from germline, CDR1 is SGDLS and CDR2 is YYNGEE. The trim removed 4 bases at V and 4 bases at J, leaving 6 bases unmatched. CDR3 length: 15 residues. Method: immunoSEQ multiplex PCR; TCRdb's copy keeps in-frame clones and lacks some. This sample has about 23,000 clones, with approximately 80% found just once.

This TCR was recovered from a human donor in good health. The J gene is TRBJ1-5, the V gene TRBV9, with 9 bases that match TRBD1. Sequenced material: CD4+ T cells from PBMCs, cultured in vitro. The CDR3 DNA reads TGTGCCAGCAGCCCCCGGACAGGGGATAATCAGCCCCAGCATTTT. It specifies CASSPRTGDNQPQHF.